These 14 T cell receptor beta chains were all obtained from the same sample, sequenced in a study of T cells in localized non-small cell lung cancer. The protocol was immunoSEQ multiplex PCR, while the TCRdb copy is restricted to in-frame clones and leaves out a portion. The sample lists under 95,000 clones; more than 75% were seen once. Specimen: peripheral blood, collected before any cancer treatment. These receptors were taken from a female donor over 55 with stage I lung adenocarcinoma.

The chain combines TRBV4-2 with TRBJ1-4, with D perhaps TRBD1 (5 bases). The V gene lost 0 bases and the J gene lost 8 bases, with 19 bases spanning the gap. The CDR3 runs 17 residues. Germline V gene sequence: CDR1 LGHNA, CDR2 YNFKEQ. The CDR3 DNA follows: TGTGCCAGCAGCCAAGAGACCCAGGGCCCCCGGTGGGAAAAACTGTTTTTT. Amino acids: CASSQETQGPRWEKLFF.

The chain combines TRBV9 with TRBJ2-1; no definite D call. The V end was cut by 0 bases, the J end by 4 bases, with 5 bases between. The germline gives CDR1 SGDLS, CDR2 YYNGEE. The CDR3 has 13 residues. The CDR3 DNA is TGTGCCAGCAGCGTAGAACTTTACAATGAGCAGTTCTTC. Translated, it gives CASSVELYNEQFF.

The chain joins TRBV5-1 to TRBJ2-1; D tentatively reads TRBD1 or TRBD2 (5 bases each). The CDR3 is 18 residues long. The V and J ends lost 0 bases and 10 bases respectively, with 26 bases between them. The germline gives CDR1 SGHRS, CDR2 YFSETQ. CDR3 region: CASSLGSFIGTGRNEQFF. DNA for the CDR3: TGCGCCAGCAGCTTGGGCTCTTTTATTGGGACGGGCCGAAACGAGCAGTTCTTC.

This clone was seen only a few times. J is TRBJ1-6 and V is TRBV7-6; 9 bases line up with TRBD1. V was clipped by 5 bases and J by 7 bases; unmatched bases: 9. Germline values: CDR1 SGHVS, CDR2 FNYEAQ. The CDR3 runs 16 residues. CDR3 sequence (DNA): TGTGCCAGCAGCACGGGACAGGGTTTAGGGAATTCACCCCTCCACTTT. The encoded protein is CASSTGQGLGNSPLHF.

The genes are TRBV6-6 and TRBJ2-5, with D possibly called TRBD1 or TRBD2 (5 bases each). The CDR3 is 16 amino acids. The ends were cut back, 0 bases at V and 4 bases at J, with 15 bases in the middle. CDR1 is MNHNY, CDR2 SVGAGI, per germline (reference sequence). CDR3 residues: CASSYSRARGRETQYF. CDR3 bases: TGTGCCAGCAGTTACTCGAGGGCCCGGGGCAGAGAGACCCAGTACTTC.

The gene calls are TRBV2 and TRBJ2-1; 9 bases align to TRBD1. Losses at the gene ends were 6 bases for V and 9 bases for J; bases not matched to a gene: 6. Looked up from germline, CDR1 is SNHLY and CDR2 is FYNNEI. CDR3 length: 13 residues. In nucleotides, the CDR3 is TGTGCCAGCAGCGGACAGGGGTGGGCTGAGCAGTTCTTC. Protein product: CASSGQGWAEQFF.

J is TRBJ1-5 and V is TRBV19; perhaps TRBD1 as D (5 bases). The germline V and J ends were trimmed by 6 bases and 3 bases, with 9 bases remaining between them. The CDR3 loop spans 13 amino acids. From germline, CDR1 is LNHDA and CDR2 SQIVND (reference sequence). The CDR3, as DNA: TGTGCCAGTAGCGACAGTCTCAATCAGCCCCAGCATTTT. Protein sequence: CASSDSLNQPQHF.

This rearrangement joins TRBV29-1 to TRBJ1-2; possible D gene TRBD1, 5 bases. V dropped 8 bases and J dropped 8 bases, with 21 bases sitting between them. The CDR3 contains 13 residues. The germline gives CDR1 SQVTM, CDR2 ANQGSEA. The CDR3 sequence: CSIPRETSRGYTF. In nucleotides, the CDR3 is TGCAGCATCCCCAGGGAGACTTCGAGGGGCTACACCTTC.

This clone occurred once. The chain links TRBV19 to TRBJ2-1; 9 bases are a match to TRBD1. Germline V gives CDR1 LNHDA, CDR2 SQIVND (reference sequence). CDR3 length: 15 amino acids. V dropped 6 bases and J dropped 3; count of bases not matched to a gene: 6. The CDR3 bases are TGTGCCAGTAGCACCGGGACAGGGCGCTACAATGAGCAGTTCTTC. Its protein product is CASSTGTGRYNEQFF.

The chain is built from TRBV5-1 and TRBJ1-3, with TRBD1 identical over 7 bases. This CDR3 region has 16 residues. V shed 4 bases and J 4 bases; nucleotides not matched to a gene: 11. Germline assignment: CDR1 SGHRS and CDR2 YFSETQ. CDR3 loop: CASSVSGTVKGNTIYF. CDR3 sequence (DNA): TGCGCCAGCAGCGTTAGTGGGACAGTAAAAGGAAACACCATATATTTT.

This chain links TRBV28 with TRBJ1-1; D uncertain. The CDR3 is 14 residues long. Trimming shortened V by 7 bases and J by 2 bases, and 14 bases separated the two germline ends. In germline, CDR1 is MDHEN, CDR2 SYDVKM. The CDR3 DNA reads as TGTGCCAGCAATTCCCCCGAGCCCAACACTGAAGCTTTCTTT. Translation: CASNSPEPNTEAFF.

J is TRBJ2-2 and V is TRBV28, with D uncertain. This CDR3 comprises 13 residues. Germline lookup yields CDR1 MDHEN and CDR2 SYDVKM. With 4 bases removed from V and 6 bases from J, the gap between germline ends came to 9 bases. The CDR3 sequence is CASSSNGAGELFF. The CDR3 DNA sequence: TGTGCCAGCAGTTCCAATGGCGCCGGGGAGCTGTTTTTT.

The chain couples TRBV7-6 to TRBJ2-1; D gene ambiguous. Germline V gene data show CDR1 as SGHVS and CDR2 as FNYEAQ. The CDR3 sequence is 13 residues long. Trimming left V 5 bases short and J 4 bases short, with 9 bases between. CDR3 residues: CASSTRRYNEQFF. The DNA of the CDR3 is TGTGCCAGCAGCACGCGTCGGTACAATGAGCAGTTCTTC.

This clone was seen a single time. The chain joins TRBV7-2 to TRBJ2-2; 11 bases line up with TRBD2. Germline V gene data show CDR1 as SGHTA and CDR2 as FQGNSA. The CDR3 contains 15 residues. Trimming removed 5 bases from V and 6 bases from J; junction bases left unmatched: 5. In nucleotides, the CDR3 is TGTGCCAGCAGCCCTACGGGACTAGCGGCCGGGGAGCTGTTTTTT. It is translated as CASSPTGLAAGELFF.